What follows describes a single TCR delta chain. Mismatch with germline at one junction end may stem from a read error. TCRdb re-identified clones in the RT-PCR reads via CATT. The repertoire holds 1,400 to 1,500 delta-chain clones, with 40% to 55% as singletons. The CDR3 sequence is 19 residues long. Germline V CDR1 and CDR2: GEAIGNYY, EKD. These data belong to a study of gamma-delta T cells after stem cell transplantation. The V and J genes are TRDV2 and TRDJ1; 13 bases match TRDD3. The receptor's source is a human donor. It is not recorded whose cells these are; they may come from a transplant donor. Material: gamma-delta T cells. The CDR3 region is CACNTVTGGYAAYADKLIF. For the CDR3, the DNA is TGTGCCTGTAACACCGTAACTGGGGGATACGCAGCTTATGCGGATAAACTCATCTTT.